Listed here are 3 T cell receptor beta chains from one sample, sequenced in a study of OX40 agonist ivuxolimab in advanced cancers. Here immunoSEQ multiplex PCR was the method, and the copy in TCRdb shows in-frame clones only, minus some. The sample consists of 70,000 to 75,000 clones, approximately 90% of them appearing once. The sequenced sample was CD4+ or CD8+ T cells sorted from blood, obtained in a trial of the OX40 agonist ivuxolimab. These receptors were obtained from an adult with an advanced solid tumor such as melanoma, head and neck, liver or kidney cancer.

This chain links TRBV5-5 with TRBJ1-2, with no clear D. V lost 0 bases, J lost 1 base, and 7 bases lay in between. CDR3 length: 14 residues. Germline CDR1 and CDR2: SGHKS and YYEKEE (reference sequence). CDR3 nucleotide sequence: TGTGCCAGCAGCTTGGCGGGCAGTAACTATGGCTACACCTTC. It translates to CASSLAGSNYGYTF.

V is TRBV27 and J is TRBJ2-7; 9 bases match TRBD1. Germline V lookup: CDR1 MNHEY, CDR2 SMNVEV (reference sequence). The V gene end was trimmed by 3 bases and the J gene end by 5 bases; junction bases not matched to a gene: 2. There are 13 residues in the CDR3. CDR3 sequence: CASSLDRGNEQYF. CDR3 coding DNA: TGTGCCAGCAGTTTGGACAGGGGAAACGAGCAGTACTTC.

The chain uses TRBV7-8 and TRBJ2-1, with TRBD1 matching 10 bases. V gave up 6 bases and J gave up 4 bases; unmatched junction bases: 15. The CDR3 consists of 18 residues. The germline V gene encodes CDR1 SGHVS and CDR2 FQNEAQ. The CDR3 coding sequence is TGTGCCAGCAGGACAGGGGGCCCGTACTCCGTAACGTACAATGAGCAGTTCTTC. This translates into CASRTGGPYSVTYNEQFF.